The rows below give T cell receptor beta chains drawn from one sample of a study of shared clonotypes between healthy human individuals. Measured with immunoSEQ multiplex PCR; TCRdb has only the in-frame clones, and not every one. The sample shows millions of clones, 85% to 95% of them seen only once. Input material: naive CD8+ T cells from PBMCs. The receptors derive from a man between 18 and 35 years old in good health. Some clones in this sample may be carry-over from other donors' samples. Both conserved end residues are part of each CDR3. The D gene is left open where the match is weak. Expanded clones are given a class, and other clones once, few, many or no size at all.

CSVEDRGGPAQYF TGCAGCGTTGAGGACAGGGGGGGACCCGCGCAGTACTTC - TRBD1 TRBJ2-7 TRBV29-1
CASSDSVRVYGYTF TGCGCCAGCAGCGACAGTGTAAGGGTTTATGGCTACACCTTC - - TRBJ1-2 TRBV4-1
CASSSRDRGLTGELFF TGTGCCAGCAGCTCCCGGGACAGGGGACTCACCGGGGAGCTGTTTTTT - TRBD1 TRBJ2-2 TRBV7-8
CASSLQKGLAGVETQYF TGTGCCAGCAGTCTACAAAAGGGACTAGCGGGAGTAGAGACCCAGTACTTC - TRBD2 TRBJ2-5 TRBV28
CASSLQLRTDTQYF TGTGCCAGCAGCCTCCAGCTCCGCACAGATACGCAGTATTTT - - TRBJ2-3 TRBV9
CASSLTSNTEAFF TGTGCCAGCAGTTTGACTTCGAACACTGAAGCTTTCTTT - - TRBJ1-1 TRBV27
CASSWDLSGNEQFF TGTGCCAGCAGCTGGGACCTCTCCGGTAATGAGCAGTTCTTC - - TRBJ2-1 TRBV7-6
CASRDTLRIQTGGWVFF TGTGCCAGCAGGGACACATTACGGATTCAGACAGGGGGATGGGTGTTCTTC - TRBD1 TRBJ2-1 TRBV2
CASSLDRGSDEQYF TGTGCCAGCAGCTTGGACAGGGGGTCGGACGAGCAGTACTTC - TRBD1 TRBJ2-7 TRBV11-2
CASSFWAGGSYEQYF TGTGCCAGCAGTTTCTGGGCAGGGGGTAGTTACGAGCAGTACTTC - TRBD1 TRBJ2-7 TRBV28
CASMGTGIYEQYF TGTGCCAGCATGGGGACAGGGATCTACGAGCAGTACTTC - TRBD1 TRBJ2-7 TRBV2
CASSAHGTSLYEQYF TGTGCCAGCAGCGCCCACGGGACTAGCCTCTACGAGCAGTACTTC - TRBD2 TRBJ2-7 TRBV9
CASSLLTASYEQYF TGTGCCAGCAGCTTATTGACGGCTTCCTACGAGCAGTACTTC - - TRBJ2-7 TRBV7-6
CASSLTSGTEAFF TGTGCCAGCAGTTTAACGTCCGGCACTGAAGCTTTCTTT - - TRBJ1-1 TRBV27
CATSSSGRVGKKLFF TGTGCCACCAGCAGTTCTGGGAGGGTGGGGAAAAAACTGTTTTTT - - TRBJ1-4 TRBV15
CASSLGGRGNTEAFF TGTGCCAGCAGCCTAGGGGGCAGGGGGAACACTGAAGCTTTCTTT - TRBD1 TRBJ1-1 TRBV9
CASSVGTSATGELFF TGTGCCAGCAGCGTTGGGACTAGTGCCACCGGGGAGCTGTTTTTT - TRBD2 TRBJ2-2 TRBV9
CASSLQGTEQYF TGCGCCAGCAGCTTGCAAGGGACCGAGCAGTACTTC - - TRBJ2-7 TRBV5-1
CASSPSLGNLDTIYF TGTGCCAGCAGCCCTAGTCTGGGTAATTTGGACACCATATATTTT - - TRBJ1-3 TRBV9
CASSRRVGSMNEQFF TGTGCCAGCAGCCGGCGGGTCGGGAGTATGAATGAGCAGTTCTTC - - TRBJ2-1 TRBV11-2
CASSGAGGEYEQYF TGTGCCAGCAGCGGGGCGGGAGGGGAATACGAGCAGTACTTC - TRBD2 TRBJ2-7 TRBV28
CASSQRGVVDMNQPQHF TGTGCCAGCAGTCAGCGGGGGGTCGTGGACATGAATCAGCCCCAGCATTTT - - TRBJ1-5 TRBV28
CASYGTFYEQYF TGTGCCAGCTATGGGACGTTCTACGAGCAGTACTTC - - TRBJ2-7 TRBV6-1
CASSITGGAGYTF TGTGCCAGCAGTATTACAGGGGGCGCAGGCTACACCTTC - TRBD1 TRBJ1-2 TRBV27
CASSLRGPKETQYF TGTGCCAGCAGTTTAAGGGGGCCGAAAGAGACCCAGTACTTC - TRBD1 TRBJ2-5 TRBV27
CASRRHPREGLSGYTF TGTGCCAGCAGGCGCCATCCTAGGGAGGGTTTATCTGGCTACACCTTC - - TRBJ1-2 TRBV28
CASSVVEYEQFF TGTGCCAGCAGCGTAGTAGAGTATGAGCAGTTCTTC - - TRBJ2-1 TRBV9
CASTEGAYTSTDTQYF TGTGCCAGTACGGAAGGAGCGTATACTAGCACAGATACGCAGTATTTT - - TRBJ2-3 TRBV19
CASSVDDSVEQYF TGTGCCAGCAGCGTAGATGACAGCGTCGAGCAGTACTTC - - TRBJ2-7 TRBV9
CASSPQGSYNDQFF TGTGCCAGCAGTCCGCAGGGGTCATACAATGATCAGTTCTTC - - TRBJ2-1 TRBV6-6
CASSSIAGQGAPNTGELFF TGTGCCAGCAGCTCAATAGCCGGACAGGGGGCCCCGAACACCGGGGAGCTGTTTTTT - TRBD1 TRBJ2-2 TRBV7-9
CASSGDNTDEQYF TGTGCCAGCAGTGGTGACAATACGGACGAGCAGTACTTC - - TRBJ2-7 TRBV2
CASSLGVGLIYGYTF TGTGCCAGCAGCTTAGGCGTAGGCCTGATCTATGGCTACACCTTC - - TRBJ1-2 TRBV11-2
CASRILASGTGELFF TGTGCCAGCAGGATACTAGCCAGCGGCACCGGGGAGCTGTTTTTT - - TRBJ2-2 TRBV28
CAWGTGVDGELFF TGTGCCTGGGGAACAGGGGTTGACGGGGAGCTGTTTTTT - TRBD1 TRBJ2-2 TRBV30
CASSQGVGQSTDTQYF TGCGCCAGCAGCCAAGGGGTAGGGCAGAGCACAGATACGCAGTATTTT - - TRBJ2-3 TRBV4-1
CASSAGTVGSGETQYF TGTGCCAGCAGCGCCGGCACAGTCGGGTCGGGAGAGACCCAGTACTTC - - TRBJ2-5 TRBV9
CAWSYRDREINQPQHF TGTGCCTGGAGCTACCGGGACAGGGAGATCAATCAGCCCCAGCATTTT few TRBD1 TRBJ1-5 TRBV30
CASSPRGGQETQYF TGTGCCAGCAGCCCCCGGGGCGGCCAAGAGACCCAGTACTTC - - TRBJ2-5 TRBV9
CASSPPAVPDTQYF TGTGCCAGCAGCCCCCCGGCGGTCCCAGATACGCAGTATTTT - - TRBJ2-3 TRBV13
CASSPGGGNTEAFF TGTGCCAGCAGCCCCGGAGGGGGGAACACTGAAGCTTTCTTT - - TRBJ1-1 TRBV13
CASSPPYPAGYEQYF TGTGCCAGCAGCCCGCCGTATCCCGCGGGCTACGAGCAGTACTTC - - TRBJ2-7 TRBV9
CASSVGGLSYEQYF TGTGCCAGCAGCGTAGGGGGACTATCCTACGAGCAGTACTTC few TRBD2 TRBJ2-7 TRBV9
CASSLALGGSMEGEQYF TGTGCCAGCAGCTTAGCTTTGGGCGGCTCGATGGAGGGCGAGCAGTACTTC - - TRBJ2-7 TRBV7-6
CASSLGLAGGHEQYF TGTGCCAGCAGCTTAGGTCTAGCGGGAGGGCACGAGCAGTACTTC - TRBD2 TRBJ2-7 TRBV11-2
CASSQVGTGHTEAFF TGCGCCAGCAGCCAGGTCGGGACAGGGCACACTGAAGCTTTCTTT few TRBD1 TRBJ1-1 TRBV4-1
CASRGPGSLDNEQFF TGTGCCAGCAGGGGGCCAGGGTCCCTGGACAATGAGCAGTTCTTC - - TRBJ2-1 TRBV27
CSVRGSRDERSYEQYF TGCAGCGTTAGGGGATCCCGGGACGAACGATCCTACGAGCAGTACTTC - - TRBJ2-7 TRBV29-1
CASSLDRVSEQYF TGTGCCAGCAGCCTCGACAGGGTCAGCGAGCAGTACTTC - TRBD1 TRBJ2-7 TRBV7-9
CASSEGIAGKRQYF TGTGCCAGCAGTGAAGGGATAGCGGGAAAGCGGCAGTACTTC - TRBD2 TRBJ2-7 TRBV6-1
CASSLVESYNSPLHF TGTGCCAGCAGCTTAGTTGAGTCCTATAATTCACCCCTCCACTTT - - TRBJ1-6 TRBV7-9
CASSYSSTGVQRETQYF TGTGCCAGCAGCTACTCATCTACAGGGGTTCAGCGGGAGACCCAGTACTTC - TRBD1 TRBJ2-5 TRBV13
CASSVGRGGFNEQFF TGTGCCAGCAGCGTAGGCCGGGGGGGCTTCAATGAGCAGTTCTTC - TRBD2 TRBJ2-1 TRBV9
CASSTTVDMNRETQYF TGTGCCAGCAGTACAACGGTGGACATGAATAGAGAGACCCAGTACTTC - - TRBJ2-5 TRBV7-8
CSVVGGANYGYTF TGCAGCGTTGTGGGGGGGGCTAACTATGGCTACACCTTC - - TRBJ1-2 TRBV29-1
CASSYPPGSEAFF TGTGCCAGCAGTTACCCCCCAGGCAGTGAAGCTTTCTTT - - TRBJ1-1 TRBV6-5
CASPGGGRVATGELFF TGTGCCAGCCCCGGGGGGGGCAGGGTCGCCACCGGGGAGCTGTTTTTT - TRBD2 TRBJ2-2 TRBV7-8
CASSTQGKQTQYF TGTGCCAGCAGCACACAGGGAAAGCAGACCCAGTACTTC - - TRBJ2-5 TRBV9
CASSLTANTEAFF TGTGCCAGCAGCCTGACAGCGAACACTGAAGCTTTCTTT - - TRBJ1-1 TRBV9